This TCR beta chain emerged from a study of Ad26.COV2.S vaccination and SARS-CoV-2 variants. Here immunoSEQ multiplex PCR was the method, and the copy in TCRdb shows in-frame clones only, minus some. The table includes some 450,000 clones, 90% detected once. Treatment indicated: about 20 received Ad26.COV2.S at low or high dose, single or two shots; five or six received placebo; per-sample allocation not given. The samples date from day 63 after the first vaccine or placebo injection. It was an adult aged 18-55 years in Boston who was the donor. This CDR3 region has 14 residues. Germline V gene sequence: CDR1 DFQATT, CDR2 SNEGSKA (reference sequence). Trimming removed 3 bases from V and 4 bases from J, with 12 bases in between.

V is TRBV20-1 and J is TRBJ1-4; D not resolved. Sequenced material: peripheral blood, taken in a trial of Ad26.COV2.S vaccine versus placebo. The source is a person between 18 and 65 years old who received the Ad26.COV2.S COVID-19 vaccine or a placebo. The CDR3 sequence: CSASGGEDNEKLFF. The DNA for the CDR3 is TGCAGTGCTAGTGGTGGTGAGGATAATGAAAAACTGTTTTTT.